This TCR beta chain was sequenced during a study of T-cell reconstitution after alpha-beta-depleted transplantation in children. General study findings and limits: Reportedly, only several hundred clones from non-depleted graft cells drove alpha-beta T-cell counts at about two months.

Regarding this clonotype: Its antigen is unknown.

The CDR3 is 13 amino acids. The germline V and J ends were trimmed by 3 bases and 6 bases, with 10 bases remaining between them. Germline CDR1 reads WNHNN; CDR2 reads SYGVQD (reference sequence). Unique molecular identifiers tagged the TCRbeta library. One entry per CDR3 protein results from TCRdb running MiXCR on the PCR reads. The sample lists around 450,000 distinct CDR3 sequences, around 16% occurring once. Sequenced here: PBMCs, mostly from graft donor cells, sampled 360 days after TCRalphabeta/CD19-depleted stem cell transplant. The chain joins TRBV10-1 to TRBJ2-3; D is undetermined. The clonotype was recovered from a boy younger than two who had a stem cell transplant for Wiskott-Aldrich syndrome, so the T cells may come from the graft donor. The CDR3 region is CASSDVGHDTQYF. The DNA for the CDR3 is TGCGCCAGCAGTGATGTAGGCCATGATACGCAGTATTTT.